This T cell receptor (beta chain) was found in a study of T cell responses to AZD1222 COVID-19 vaccine. Produced via immunoSEQ multiplex PCR; TCRdb's table is partial and in-frame only. Of 130,000 to 150,000 clones listed, 90% are singletons. Germline V gene data show CDR1 as SEHNR and CDR2 as FQNEAQ (reference sequence). The CDR3 length is 16 residues. The V end was cut by 5 bases, the J end by 10 bases, with 24 bases between. V is TRBV7-9 and J is TRBJ2-1, with D maybe TRBD2 (6 bases). This receptor was obtained from an adult in good health. Sample: peripheral blood, taken on day 0 of AZD1222 vaccination. The DNA for the CDR3 is TGTGCCAGCAGCCCCGTTCGGGCGGGACCATCCACCGAGCAGTTCTTC. Residues: CASSPVRAGPSTEQFF.